These 28 T cell receptor beta chains came from one sample sequenced in a study of T-cell memory formation after mild COVID-19. TCRdb itself ran the 5' RACE reads through MiXCR, one entry per CDR3 protein. The repertoire consists of about half a million distinct CDR3 sequences, with about 20% occurring once and the leading ten covering 9% to 15%. Sequencing was done on a sample of PBMCs or a T cell subset sorted from them (not recorded which). The receptor set was obtained from an adult woman who had mild COVID-19 (a few samples of this study predate the infection). Cell type and time point are not known.

The chain has TRBV2 and TRBJ1-5; the match to TRBD1 covers 7 bases. The germline CDR1 and CDR2 sequences are SNHLY and FYNNEI. CDR3 size: 14 residues. With V trimmed by 6 bases and J by 3 bases, 5 bases remained unmatched. The CDR3 is CASRSGTVNQPQHF. As DNA, the CDR3 is TGTGCCAGCAGGTCTGGGACAGTCAATCAGCCCCAGCATTTT.

V gene TRBV20-1 combines with J gene TRBJ2-1; 9 bases line up with TRBD2. Losses at the gene ends were 0 bases for V and 9 bases for J; bases not matched to a gene: 9. The CDR3 has 15 amino acids. Germline loops: CDR1 DFQATT, CDR2 SNEGSKA (reference sequence). CDR3 sequence (DNA): TGCAGTGCTAGAGAGGGCGGGAGGGCCGCTTCTGAGCAGTTCTTC. It yields the protein CSAREGGRAASEQFF.

This chain joins TRBV27 and TRBJ2-7, with D possibly called TRBD1 or TRBD2 (5 bases each). The CDR3 is 14 amino acids. CDR1 and CDR2 (germline): MNHEY, SMNVEV (reference sequence). V lost 3 bases and J 2 bases, leaving 11 bases between the germline ends. The CDR3 is CASSFRDGAYEQYF. Here the CDR3 DNA reads TGTGCCAGCAGTTTCCGGGACGGAGCCTACGAGCAGTACTTC.

This clonotype was counted only a few times. This chain joins TRBV12-3 or TRBV12-4 and TRBJ2-5; D possibly uses TRBD1 or TRBD2 (5 bases each). This CDR3 region has 15 residues. Trimming left V 5 bases short and J 2 bases short, with 15 bases between. The CDR3 sequence: CASSPGLGAQETQYF. In DNA form, the CDR3 reads TGTGCCAGCAGTCCCGGCCTCGGGGCTCAAGAGACCCAGTACTTC.

This CDR3 is CASSRISTSGGNNEQFF. The CDR3, as DNA: TGTGCCAGCAGTCGAATCAGCACTAGCGGGGGGAACAATGAGCAGTTCTTC. This rearrangement joins TRBV6-5 to TRBJ2-1, with TRBD2 matching 12 bases. Germline V gene lookup returns CDR1 MNHEY and CDR2 SVGAGI. With 5 bases clipped from V and 5 bases from J, the junction kept 10 bases outside the gene matches. The CDR3 extends over 17 amino acids.

The chain links TRBV9 to TRBJ1-4, with 7 bases aligning to TRBD1. The CDR3 spans 14 residues. J gave up 6 bases and V 4 bases, and 6 bases lay outside the gene matches. The germline V gene has CDR1 SGDLS and CDR2 YYNGEE. CDR3 coding DNA: TGTGCCAGCAGCTCCGGGACAGTTGATGAAAAACTGTTTTTT. The encoded protein is CASSSGTVDEKLFF.

This clonotype was seen a few times. This chain joins TRBV7-2 and TRBJ2-3; D is perhaps TRBD1 (6 bases). The CDR3 contains 15 residues. The germline V and J ends were trimmed by 5 bases and 4 bases, with 16 bases remaining between them. Germline loops: CDR1 SGHTA, CDR2 FQGNSA. The CDR3 DNA follows: TGTGCCAGCAGCCGACTCAGGGGTGGGGCAGATACGCAGTATTTT. It encodes CASSRLRGGADTQYF.

The chain uses TRBV20-1 and TRBJ1-1, with D perhaps TRBD1 (5 bases). The CDR3 is made up of 12 amino acids. V lost 6 bases and J 10 bases, leaving 18 bases between the germline ends. Per germline, CDR1 DFQATT and CDR2 SNEGSKA (reference sequence). The CDR3: CSALPFWGGAFF. Written as DNA, the CDR3 is TGCAGTGCCCTGCCTTTTTGGGGGGGAGCTTTCTTT.

This rearrangement joins TRBV10-1 to TRBJ1-2; tentatively, D is TRBD1 (5 bases). Deletions cut 6 bases from V and 2 bases from J, with 10 bases between. This CDR3 is 13 amino acids long. Germline CDR1 WNHNN, CDR2 SYGVQD (reference sequence). The CDR3 sequence is CASRMGPNYGYTF. DNA of the CDR3: TGCGCCAGCAGGATGGGGCCCAACTATGGCTACACCTTC.

The chain uses TRBV20-1 and TRBJ2-7, with D uncertain. This CDR3 is built from 11 residues. CDR1 and CDR2 from the germline V gene are DFQATT and SNEGSKA (reference sequence). Trimming left V 1 base short and J 6 bases short, with 7 bases between. The CDR3 DNA reads TGCAGTGCTAGAGGACTGGGCGAGCAGTACTTC. It specifies CSARGLGEQYF.

The chain recombines TRBV12-5 with TRBJ2-7, with TRBD2 as a possible D gene (5 bases). The CDR3 extends over 11 amino acids. V lost 3 bases and J 6 bases, leaving 6 bases between the germline ends. Germline loops: CDR1 LGHNT, CDR2 FRNRAP. The CDR3 spells CASGLRGEQYF. The CDR3 bases are TGTGCTAGTGGTTTACGGGGCGAGCAGTACTTC.

There are a few counts of this clonotype. CDR3 DNA: TGTGCCAGCAGCTTGGGGCGGGCCCGCTCCTACGAGCAGTACTTC. Translated: CASSLGRARSYEQYF. The rearrangement joins TRBV5-4 to TRBJ2-7, with a tentative D call TRBD2 (5 bases). Deletions cut 0 bases from V and 0 bases from J, with 10 bases between. The CDR3 has 15 amino acids. Germline V lookup: CDR1 SGHNT, CDR2 YYREEE (reference sequence).

The J gene is TRBJ2-2, the V gene TRBV7-9; D is unresolved. Germline lookup yields CDR1 SEHNR and CDR2 FQNEAQ (reference sequence). V gave up 2 bases and J gave up 3 bases, with 10 bases separating them. The CDR3 totals 15 residues. The chain's CDR3 is CASSLRVVDTGELFF. In nucleotides, the CDR3 is TGTGCCAGCAGCTTACGGGTCGTGGACACCGGGGAGCTGTTTTTT. Combining the CDR3 with reference TRBV7-9 and TRBJ2-2 gives the whole variable domain DTGVSQNPRHKITKRGQNVTFRCDPISEHNRLYWYRQTLGQGPEFLTYFQNEAQLEKSRLLSDRFSAERPKGSFSTLEIQRTEQGDSAMYLCASSLRVVDTGELFFGEGSRLTVL.

V gene TRBV6-1 combines with J gene TRBJ1-4; D is ambiguous. Germline assignment: CDR1 MNHNS and CDR2 SASEGT. This CDR3 comprises 17 residues. With 3 bases removed from V and 1 base from J, the gap between germline ends came to 15 bases. This chain's CDR3 is CASSDDPQRVTNEKLFF. Here the CDR3 DNA reads TGTGCCAGCAGTGATGACCCGCAAAGGGTAACTAATGAAAAACTGTTTTTT.

The CDR3 loop reads CASSGEETGVKKLFF. In DNA form, the CDR3 reads TGTGCCAGCAGTGGTGAGGAGACAGGGGTGAAAAAACTGTTTTTT. The V gene is TRBV6-1, the J gene TRBJ1-4; 8 bases align to TRBD1. Germline CDR1 is MNHNS and CDR2 is SASEGT. The CDR3 loop spans 15 amino acids. The trim removed 4 bases at V and 9 bases at J, leaving 10 bases unmatched.

This sequence joins TRBV19 and TRBJ2-2, with 10 bases matching TRBD1. Looked up from germline, CDR1 is LNHDA and CDR2 is SQIVND (reference sequence). CDR3 length: 15 residues. J lost 5 bases, V lost 4 bases, and 4 bases had no gene match. CDR3 DNA: TGTGCCAGTAGTACGGGACAGGGGCGAACCGGGGAGCTGTTTTTT. It codes for CASSTGQGRTGELFF.

The rearrangement uses TRBV11-2 and TRBJ2-7; TRBD1 is a possible D gene (5 bases). Per the germline V gene, CDR1 is SGHAT and CDR2 is FQNNGV. V shed 3 bases and J shed 0 bases, with 9 bases lying between them. The CDR3 extends over 14 amino acids. CDR3 region: CASSFQGSSYEQYF. The CDR3 region has the DNA TGTGCCAGCAGCTTCCAGGGTAGCTCCTACGAGCAGTACTTC.

This chain joins TRBV6-2 or TRBV6-3 and TRBJ1-5; no clear D. Germline V gene lookup returns CDR1 MNHEY and CDR2 SVGEGT. Trimming shortened V by 0 bases and J by 2 bases, and 2 bases separated the two germline ends. The CDR3 covers 13 residues. The CDR3 DNA reads as TGTGCCAGCAGTTACTCGCGCAATCAGCCCCAGCATTTT. Its protein product is CASSYSRNQPQHF.

This clonotype appeared many times. The chain employs TRBV19 and TRBJ1-1, with 8 bases that match TRBD1. The trim removed 9 bases at V and 6 bases at J, leaving 9 bases unmatched. The CDR3 runs 13 residues. The germline CDR1 and CDR2 sequences are LNHDA and SQIVND (reference sequence). The DNA for the CDR3 is TGTGCCAGCCAAACGACAGGGGTGGCTGAAGCTTTCTTT. Protein: CASQTTGVAEAFF.

V is TRBV14 and J is TRBJ2-6; D remains ambiguous. The CDR3 contains 16 residues. The V gene's germline CDR1 is SGHDN and CDR2 FVKESK. Deletions cut 2 bases from V and 0 bases from J, with 8 bases between. CDR3 sequence (DNA): TGTGCCAGCAGCCAAATGGCGAGCTCTGGGGCCAACGTCCTGACTTTC. It codes for CASSQMASSGANVLTF.

This chain connects TRBV3-1 to TRBJ2-5; D is unresolved. Between the trimmed V and J ends, which lost 0 bases and 3 bases, there was a span of 17 bases. The CDR3 totals 17 residues. In germline, CDR1 is LGHDT, CDR2 YNNKEL (reference sequence). The CDR3 sequence: CASSQEVYSKVKETQYF. CDR3 sequence (DNA): TGTGCCAGCAGCCAAGAAGTCTACAGTAAGGTGAAAGAGACCCAGTACTTC.

V and J are TRBV5-5 and TRBJ2-1, with 10 bases fitting TRBD2. Germline lookup yields CDR1 SGHKS and CDR2 YYEKEE (reference sequence). This CDR3 region has 17 residues. V shed 2 bases and J 8 bases; nucleotides not matched to a gene: 13. CDR3 DNA: TGTGCCAGCAGCTTTGCCGGACTAGCGGCCTTAGAGGATGAGCAGTTCTTC. Amino acids: CASSFAGLAALEDEQFF.

This clonotype was detected only a few times. The CDR3 loop reads CASSLRPGGQKETQYF. The CDR3 coding sequence is TGTGCCAGCAGCTTAAGGCCAGGGGGCCAGAAAGAGACCCAGTACTTC. The V and J genes are TRBV7-9 and TRBJ2-5; 8 nucleotides agree with TRBD1. Germline lookup yields CDR1 SEHNR and CDR2 FQNEAQ (reference sequence). The CDR3 spans 16 residues. The V gene end was trimmed by 2 bases and the J gene end by 3 bases; junction bases not matched to a gene: 8. Full variable domain (rest looked up from reference TRBV7-9 and TRBJ2-5): DTGVSQNPRHKITKRGQNVTFRCDPISEHNRLYWYRQTLGQGPEFLTYFQNEAQLEKSRLLSDRFSAERPKGSFSTLEIQRTEQGDSAMYLCASSLRPGGQKETQYFGPGTRLLVL.

The V gene is TRBV18, the J gene TRBJ2-1; the match to TRBD1 covers 10 bases. Germline trimming cut 1 base from V and 8 bases from J; bases unmatched to any gene: 8. Germline V gene sequence: CDR1 KGHSH, CDR2 LQKENI. The CDR3 runs to 16 residues. The CDR3: CASSPRSGQGLDEQFF. CDR3 nucleotides: TGTGCCAGCTCACCACGGTCGGGACAGGGGCTCGATGAGCAGTTCTTC.

This clonotype was seen more than once but under ten times. J is TRBJ2-5 and V is TRBV6-2 or TRBV6-3; 7 positions match TRBD2. The V gene end was trimmed by 2 bases and the J gene end by 5 bases; junction bases not matched to a gene: 14. Germline V lookup: CDR1 MNHEY, CDR2 SVGEGT. CDR3 length: 17 amino acids. The CDR3 DNA is TGTGCCAGCAGTTACCCGGGGTTGGCGGCCGGGGGGGAGACCCAGTACTTC. It encodes CASSYPGLAAGGETQYF.

This clonotype was seen a handful of times. The chain carries TRBV2 and TRBJ2-3, with D hard to call. Per germline, CDR1 SNHLY and CDR2 FYNNEI. The CDR3 is 12 residues long. The V end lost 6 bases, the J end lost 6 bases, and 10 bases lay between the germline ends. The CDR3 reads CASRRLDDTQYF. The DNA for the CDR3 is TGTGCCAGCAGGAGACTGGACGATACGCAGTATTTT.

This clonotype appeared a few times. The chain employs TRBV5-1 and TRBJ2-2; no definite D call. V lost 2 bases, J lost 4 bases, and 9 bases lay in between. The germline gives CDR1 SGHRS, CDR2 YFSETQ. This CDR3 has 14 amino acids. CDR3: CASSLTSPTGELFF. In nucleotides, the CDR3 is TGCGCCAGCAGCTTAACCAGCCCCACCGGGGAGCTGTTTTTT.

This clonotype was picked up a small number of times. V usage is TRBV4-1 and J usage is TRBJ1-1; 7 nucleotides align to TRBD1. V trimming: 1 base; J trimming: 7 bases; junction bases outside the gene matches: 3. Looked up from germline, CDR1 is MGHRA and CDR2 is YSYEKL. There are 13 residues in the CDR3. The CDR3 nucleotides read TGCGCCAGCAGCCAAGGGACAGGCGTTGAAGCTTTCTTT. Residues: CASSQGTGVEAFF.